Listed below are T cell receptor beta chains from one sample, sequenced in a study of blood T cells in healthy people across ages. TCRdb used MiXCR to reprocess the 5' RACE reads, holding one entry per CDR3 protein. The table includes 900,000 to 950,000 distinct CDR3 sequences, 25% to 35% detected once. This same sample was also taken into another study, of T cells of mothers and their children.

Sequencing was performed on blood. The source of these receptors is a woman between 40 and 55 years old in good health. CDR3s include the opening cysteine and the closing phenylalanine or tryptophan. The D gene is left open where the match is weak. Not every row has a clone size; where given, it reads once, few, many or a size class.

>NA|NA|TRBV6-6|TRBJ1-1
CASSYSGGPNTEAFF
TGTGCCAGCAGTTACTCGGGCGGCCCGAACACTGAAGCTTTCTTT
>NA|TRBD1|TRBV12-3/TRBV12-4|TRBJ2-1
CASSLSGGGSSYNEQFF
TGTGCCAGCAGTTTATCAGGGGGTGGGAGCTCCTACAATGAGCAGTTCTTC
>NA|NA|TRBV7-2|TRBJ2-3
CASSLAGGTGTQYF
TGTGCCAGCAGCTTAGCCGGGGGCACAGGTACGCAGTATTTT
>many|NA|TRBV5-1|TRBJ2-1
CASSLGLASSYNEQFF
TGTGCCAGCAGCTTAGGTCTAGCTAGCTCCTACAATGAGCAGTTCTTC
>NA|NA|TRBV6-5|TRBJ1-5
CASRSRSNQPQHF
TGTGCCAGCAGATCAAGAAGCAATCAGCCCCAGCATTTT
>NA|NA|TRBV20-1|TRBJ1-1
CSARVGGTEAFF
TGCAGTGCTAGAGTTGGGGGCACTGAAGCTTTCTTT
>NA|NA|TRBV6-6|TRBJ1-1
CASSYPVGGENTEAFF
TGTGCCAGCAGTTACCCGGTTGGGGGCGAGAACACTGAAGCTTTCTTT
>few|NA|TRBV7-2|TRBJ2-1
CASSVTWNEQFF
TGTGCCAGCAGTGTTACGTGGAATGAGCAGTTCTTC
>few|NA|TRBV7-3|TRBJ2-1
CASSLRASDSYNEQFF
TGTGCCAGCAGCTTAAGGGCTAGCGACTCCTACAATGAGCAGTTCTTC
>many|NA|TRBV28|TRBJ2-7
CASSPDRNSYEQYF
TGTGCCAGCAGTCCCGACAGGAACTCCTACGAGCAGTACTTC
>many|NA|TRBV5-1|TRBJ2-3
CASSSTGSSTDTQYF
TGCGCCAGCAGCTCGACAGGATCCAGCACAGATACGCAGTATTTT
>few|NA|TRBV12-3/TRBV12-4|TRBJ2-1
CASSPWVADEQFF
TGTGCCAGCAGCCCCTGGGTAGCTGATGAGCAGTTCTTC
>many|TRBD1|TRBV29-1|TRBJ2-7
CSVVGQGSYRGEQYF
TGCAGCGTTGTGGGACAGGGGTCCTATCGGGGCGAGCAGTACTTC
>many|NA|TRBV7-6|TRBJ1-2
CASSSPDSYGYTF
TGTGCCAGCAGCTCACCGGACAGCTATGGCTACACCTTC
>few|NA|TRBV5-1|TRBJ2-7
CASSSNIQDYEQYF
TGCGCCAGCAGCTCGAACATACAAGACTACGAGCAGTACTTC
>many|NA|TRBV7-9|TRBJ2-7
CASSYPGTNYEQYF
TGTGCCAGCAGCTACCCCGGGACAAACTACGAGCAGTACTTC
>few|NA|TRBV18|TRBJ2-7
CASSPPDSDEQYF
TGTGCCAGCTCACCCCCGGACAGCGACGAGCAGTACTTC
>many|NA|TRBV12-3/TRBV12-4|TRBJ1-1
CASSLGPLGTEAFF
TGTGCCAGCAGTCTGGGACCCCTCGGGACTGAAGCTTTCTTT
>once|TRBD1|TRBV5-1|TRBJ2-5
CASSLQGTGKEEQYF
TGCGCCAGCAGCCTACAAGGGACAGGGAAGGAAGAGCAGTACTTC
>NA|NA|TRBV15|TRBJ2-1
CATSRDSHNEQFF
TGTGCCACCAGCAGGGACAGCCACAATGAGCAGTTCTTC
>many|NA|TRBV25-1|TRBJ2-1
CASSEWGAGYNEQFF
TGTGCCAGCAGTGAATGGGGGGCGGGCTACAATGAGCAGTTCTTC
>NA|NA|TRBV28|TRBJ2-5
CASSLQGPYQETQYF
TGTGCCAGCAGCCTACAGGGCCCGTACCAAGAGACCCAGTACTTC
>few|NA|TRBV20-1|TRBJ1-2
CSARDQQGIALDGYTF
TGCAGTGCTAGAGATCAGCAGGGGATTGCCCTCGATGGCTACACCTTC
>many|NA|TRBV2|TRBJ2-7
CASSYREQYF
TGTGCCAGCAGCTACCGCGAGCAGTACTTC